Listed here are 29 T cell receptor beta chains from one sample, sequenced in a study of T cell changes during pregnancy in multiple sclerosis. The table came from immunoSEQ multiplex PCR; TCRdb's copy has only in-frame clones and leaves some out. In the table there are around 25,000 clones, 80% to 90% of which are singletons. Sequencing was performed on CD8+ T cells from peripheral blood mononuclear cells, taken in the first trimester of pregnancy. These receptors came from a female donor in good health, enrolled as a control in a pregnancy study.

The gene calls are TRBV7-9 and TRBJ2-6; D not resolved. The CDR3 is made up of 17 amino acids. Per the germline V gene, CDR1 is SEHNR and CDR2 is FQNEAQ (reference sequence). V dropped 6 bases and J dropped 0 bases, with 15 bases sitting between them. DNA of the CDR3: TGTGCCAGCAGTTCAGGTTCCGGTTACTCTGGGGCCAACGTCCTGACTTTC. This translates into CASSSGSGYSGANVLTF.

V and J are TRBV5-1 and TRBJ1-2, with TRBD1 matching over 7 bases. The CDR3 runs to 13 residues. Germline CDR1 SGHRS, CDR2 YFSETQ. Germline trimming cut 1 base from V and 8 bases from J; bases unmatched to any gene: 5. The CDR3, as DNA: TGCGCCAGCAGCTTGATAGGGGGCGGCGGCTACACCTTC. Translated: CASSLIGGGGYTF.

The genes are TRBV27 and TRBJ1-2, with D tentatively TRBD1 (6 bases). CDR1 is MNHEY and CDR2 is SMNVEV in the germline V gene (reference sequence). The CDR3 contains 17 residues. V lost 3 bases, J lost 0 bases, and 17 bases lay in between. Written as DNA, the CDR3 is TGTGCCAGCAGTTTCTTCCCGGGGGGCATCCCTAACTATGGCTACACCTTC. This sequence encodes CASSFFPGGIPNYGYTF.

The chain uses TRBV11-1 and TRBJ2-7; 9 bases fit TRBD1. The V and J ends lost 4 bases and 2 bases, in that order; junction bases with no gene match: 3. Germline V CDR1 and CDR2: SGHAT, FQDESV (reference sequence). The CDR3 consists of 14 residues. The CDR3 region is CASSSWTGAYEQYF. The CDR3 bases are TGTGCCAGCAGCTCCTGGACAGGGGCCTACGAGCAGTACTTC.

The rearrangement uses TRBV7-9 and TRBJ2-2, with D unclear. This CDR3 has 13 residues. Deletions cut 5 bases from V and 4 bases from J, with 8 bases between. CDR1 is SEHNR, CDR2 FQNEAQ, per germline (reference sequence). The CDR3 sequence is CASSPWATGELFF. The CDR3 region has the DNA TGTGCCAGCAGCCCCTGGGCCACCGGGGAGCTGTTTTTT.

This clone was observed a few times. The chain links TRBV7-8 to TRBJ1-6; 7 bases fit TRBD1. Germline CDR1 is SGHVS and CDR2 is FQNEAQ. CDR3 length equals 14 residues. With V trimmed by 1 base and J by 9 bases, 3 bases remained unmatched. The CDR3 reads CASSLGQGGSPLHF. CDR3 DNA: TGTGCCAGCAGCTTAGGACAGGGAGGTTCACCCCTCCACTTT.

CDR3 coding DNA: TGTGCCAGCAGTTTATCGGCAGGGCCTGGAAACACCATATATTTT. Protein product: CASSLSAGPGNTIYF. The chain couples TRBV27 to TRBJ1-3; D might be TRBD1 (5 bases). The CDR3 loop spans 15 amino acids. Trimming pared 0 bases from V and 2 bases from J, leaving 8 bases between. Germline CDR1 MNHEY, CDR2 SMNVEV (reference sequence).

The gene calls are TRBV13 and TRBJ2-7; TRBD1 aligns across 7 bases. The CDR3 runs 14 residues. Germline V lookup: CDR1 PRHDT, CDR2 FYEKMQ (reference sequence). The trim removed 7 bases at V and 2 bases at J, leaving 8 bases unmatched. The DNA of the CDR3 is TGTGCCAGCATCCCAAAGGGACAGCCCTACGAGCAGTACTTC. This sequence encodes CASIPKGQPYEQYF.

This sequence joins TRBV28 and TRBJ2-2; TRBD1 agrees at 9 bases. Per germline, CDR1 MDHEN and CDR2 SYDVKM. The CDR3 contains 14 residues. With V trimmed by 8 bases and J by 7 bases, 8 bases remained unmatched. The CDR3 DNA is TGTGCCAGCCTACAACAGGGGGCGGGCGGGGAGCTGTTTTTT. Translated: CASLQQGAGGELFF.

The V and J genes are TRBV9 and TRBJ2-5; a weak D match, TRBD1 (5 bases). CDR1 is SGDLS and CDR2 is YYNGEE in the germline V gene. Trimming left V 0 bases short and J 2 bases short, with 8 bases between. The CDR3 sequence is 14 residues long. In nucleotides, the CDR3 is TGTGCCAGCAGCGTAGAGGACATACAAGAGACCCAGTACTTC. It translates to CASSVEDIQETQYF.

CDR3 region: CASSLGLAGVQRTDTQYF. CDR3 coding DNA: TGTGCCAGCAGCTTAGGGCTAGCGGGGGTCCAACGCACAGATACGCAGTATTTT. The rearrangement links TRBV7-6 to TRBJ2-3; 10 bases agree with TRBD2. The V gene's germline CDR1 is SGHVS and CDR2 FNYEAQ. The CDR3 sequence is 18 residues long. V shed 1 base, J shed 1 base, and the junction held 8 bases outside the gene matches. Combining the CDR3 with reference TRBV7-6 and TRBJ2-3 gives the whole variable domain GAGVSQSPRYKVTKRGQDVALRCDPISGHVSLYWYRQALGQGPEFLTYFNYEAQQDKSGLPNDRFSAERPEGSISTLTIQRTEQRDSAMYRCASSLGLAGVQRTDTQYFGPGTRLTVL.

This clone was seen a handful of times. This chain joins TRBV11-2 and TRBJ1-1; unclear D gene. This CDR3 is built from 13 residues. Germline V gene data show CDR1 as SGHAT and CDR2 as FQNNGV. The germline V and J ends were trimmed by 6 bases and 2 bases, with 10 bases remaining between them. The CDR3 DNA follows: TGTGCCAGCAGTCACGAGGGCAACACTGAAGCTTTCTTT. Residues: CASSHEGNTEAFF.

This chain links TRBV11-2 with TRBJ2-2, with 8 bases matching TRBD2. Germline trimming cut 5 bases from V and 4 bases from J; bases unmatched to any gene: 9. This CDR3 has 16 residues. The germline V gene has CDR1 SGHAT and CDR2 FQNNGV. CDR3 sequence (DNA): TGTGCCAGCAGCCCGGGGGGGGAGATCGGCACCGGGGAGCTGTTTTTT. This translates into CASSPGGEIGTGELFF.

J is TRBJ2-1 and V is TRBV19, with 7 bases identical to TRBD1. After removal of 4 bases from V and 7 bases from J, the junction contained 4 bases not matched to a gene. Germline values: CDR1 LNHDA, CDR2 SQIVND (reference sequence). The CDR3 loop spans 13 amino acids. CDR3 region: CASSTSGGNEQFF. CDR3 sequence (DNA): TGTGCCAGTAGTACCTCAGGGGGAAATGAGCAGTTCTTC.

The rearrangement uses TRBV27 and TRBJ2-2; 7 nucleotides align to TRBD1. The CDR3 contains 17 residues. Germline assignment: CDR1 MNHEY and CDR2 SMNVEV (reference sequence). With V trimmed by 6 bases and J by 4 bases, 14 bases remained unmatched. The CDR3 sequence is CASSLGVGTVGTGELFF. The DNA for the CDR3 is TGTGCCAGCAGCCTTGGGGTGGGGACAGTTGGCACCGGGGAGCTGTTTTTT.

The genes are TRBV7-9 and TRBJ2-7, with 8 bases identical to TRBD2. The CDR3 sequence is 12 residues long. Germline CDR1 reads SEHNR; CDR2 reads FQNEAQ (reference sequence). V dropped 7 bases and J dropped 5; count of bases not matched to a gene: 4. CDR3 coding DNA: TGTGCCAGCAACGCCGGGGGGGACGAGCAGTACTTC. Translating gives CASNAGGDEQYF.

This clone has a single count. The chain is built from TRBV18 and TRBJ2-1, with TRBD1 as a possible D gene (6 bases). This CDR3 has 12 amino acids. Germline V lookup: CDR1 KGHSH, CDR2 LQKENI. V was pared by 6 bases and J by 8 bases, with 11 bases between. CDR3 in amino acids: CASSEQGDEQFF. The CDR3 nucleotides read TGTGCCAGCTCGGAACAGGGAGATGAGCAGTTCTTC.

A single count supports this clone. The rearrangement links TRBV15 to TRBJ2-1; 9 bases agree with TRBD2. Trimming at V came to 1 base and at J to 7 bases, leaving 14 bases not matched to a gene. Germline V gene lookup returns CDR1 LNHNV and CDR2 YYDKDF (reference sequence). The CDR3 is 18 residues long. CDR3 residues: CATSRVGWWRGGRNEQFF. CDR3 nucleotides: TGTGCCACCAGCAGAGTGGGGTGGTGGCGGGGGGGCCGAAATGAGCAGTTCTTC.

This clone was detected once. V gene TRBV5-1 combines with J gene TRBJ1-1, with 10 positions matching TRBD1. The ends lost 4 bases at V and 3 bases at J; junction bases unmatched: 3. The germline V gene encodes CDR1 SGHRS and CDR2 YFSETQ. The CDR3 length is 14 residues. The CDR3 is CASSPGQGYTEAFF. CDR3 in DNA: TGCGCCAGCAGCCCGGGACAGGGGTACACTGAAGCTTTCTTT.

The rearrangement links TRBV21-1 to TRBJ1-1; the table's D call TRBD1 went unverified against the DNA. TRBV21-1 is annotated as a pseudogene. The CDR3 has 12 amino acids. The CDR3 coding sequence is TGTGCCAGCGCAGGTGTGAACACTGAAGCTTTCTTT. Its translation is CASAGVNTEAFF.

The V gene is TRBV27, the J gene TRBJ1-4, with 11 bases identical to TRBD1. The CDR3 has 15 amino acids. Germline V CDR1 and CDR2: MNHEY, SMNVEV (reference sequence). With V trimmed by 4 bases and J by 8 bases, 6 bases remained unmatched. CDR3 sequence (DNA): TGTGCCAGCAGTTCTATCCGGGACAGGGGGGAAAAACTGTTTTTT. This translates into CASSSIRDRGEKLFF.

To note about this clone: One end of the junction fails to match germline, which may point to a read error. The chain combines TRBV7-7 with TRBJ2-3, with 9 bases lining up with TRBD1. This CDR3 is 15 amino acids long. The germline gives CDR1 SSHAT, CDR2 FNYEAQ (reference sequence). The CDR3 is CASSRGQGRTDTQYF. The CDR3 nucleotides read TGTGCTAGCAGCCGGGGACAGGGCCGCACAGATACGCAGTATTTT.

The chain's CDR3 is CASTGTGLNEQYF. The CDR3 DNA follows: TGTGCCAGCACCGGGACAGGACTTAACGAGCAGTACTTC. The V call is TRBV6-6, the J call TRBJ2-7, with TRBD1 matching over 8 bases. Germline assignment: CDR1 MNHNY and CDR2 SVGAGI (reference sequence). J was trimmed by 5 bases and V by 7 bases; bases with no gene match: 7. The CDR3 loop spans 13 amino acids.

This clone showed up just a few times. The chain carries TRBV4-3 and TRBJ1-6; D may be TRBD1 (6 bases). CDR1 and CDR2 from the germline V gene are LGHNA and YSLEER. There are 16 residues in the CDR3. Deletions cut 0 bases from V and 6 bases from J, with 12 bases between. This CDR3 reads CASSQDRGAGNSPLHF. Written as DNA, the CDR3 is TGCGCCAGCAGCCAAGATCGGGGGGCGGGTAATTCACCCCTCCACTTT.

The rearrangement uses TRBV27 and TRBJ2-7; tentatively, D is TRBD1 (6 bases). The CDR3 spans 14 residues. Trimming stripped 3 bases from V and 0 bases from J, with 9 bases between. Germline CDR1 and CDR2: MNHEY and SMNVEV (reference sequence). This CDR3 is CASSFGQLSYEQYF. The DNA of the CDR3 is TGTGCCAGCAGTTTCGGACAGCTCTCCTACGAGCAGTACTTC.

This chain links TRBV4-3 with TRBJ2-1, with D perhaps TRBD2 (5 bases). Trimming cost V 0 bases and J 4 bases, with 10 bases left between them. Germline CDR1 reads LGHNA; CDR2 reads YSLEER. The CDR3 has 15 amino acids. In nucleotides, the CDR3 is TGCGCCAGCAGCCAAGAGGAGACGGGATACAATGAGCAGTTCTTC. This codes for CASSQEETGYNEQFF.

The chain has TRBV11-2 and TRBJ1-4, with D unclear. This CDR3 is 11 amino acids long. V was shortened by 5 bases and J by 14 bases, with 12 bases between the two germline ends. The germline V gene has CDR1 SGHAT and CDR2 FQNNGV. CDR3 protein: CASSPGTVLFF. CDR3 DNA sequence: TGTGCCAGCAGCCCGGGAACGGTGCTGTTTTTT.

The J gene is TRBJ1-1, the V gene TRBV9; no firm D call. The V and J ends lost 3 bases and 5 bases respectively, with 8 bases between them. Per germline, CDR1 SGDLS and CDR2 YYNGEE. There are 12 residues in the CDR3. In DNA form, the CDR3 reads TGTGCCAGCAGCGCCCGGGGAACTGAAGCTTTCTTT. This codes for CASSARGTEAFF. Together with reference TRBV9 and TRBJ1-1, the CDR3 gives the full variable domain: DSGVTQTPKHLITATGQRVTLRCSPRSGDLSVYWYQQSLDQGLQFLIQYYNGEERAKGNILERFSAQQFPDLHSELNLSSLELGDSALYFCASSARGTEAFFGQGTRLTVV.

Turning to this clone: The sample contains more than one DNA sequence encoding this CDR3. V and J are TRBV4-1 and TRBJ2-1, with 7 positions matching TRBD2. The germline gives CDR1 MGHRA, CDR2 YSYEKL. The V gene end was trimmed by 0 bases and the J gene end by 7 bases; junction bases not matched to a gene: 6. The CDR3 consists of 15 residues. CDR3 bases: TGCGCCAGCAGCCAAGAGGGTAGGGGAGGGAATGAGCAGTTCTTC. Its translation: CASSQEGRGGNEQFF.